The clone carrying this T cell receptor beta chain was picked up a small number of times. Its antigen is unknown. 5'RACE template switching produced TCR cDNA carrying a universal primer site and UMIs. TCRdb re-called the 5' RACE reads with MiXCR, one entry per CDR3 protein. The table includes 110,000 to 150,000 distinct CDR3 sequences, roughly 6.7% detected once. The sample originates from a study of T cells after yellow fever vaccination. Study observations and caveats: Any FACS-sorted repertoire could hold abundant clonotypes that contaminate it from the bulk population. Faster peaking, at day 5 versus 15, marked a secondary response that was weaker. Clonotypes appearing in both CD4 and CD8 compartments existed, and their share was small.

This CDR3 spans 14 amino acids. The germline CDR1 and CDR2 sequences are SGHDT and YYEEEE. The V end was cut by 3 bases, the J end by 4 bases, with 10 bases between. The chain uses TRBV5-6 and TRBJ2-2; tentative D call: TRBD1 (5 bases). The clonotype originates from a man aged 25-45 years who received the YFV17D yellow fever vaccine. The sequencing used CD4+ T cells sorted from PBMCs, collected 10 days after the yellow fever booster vaccination. The CDR3 DNA sequence: TGTGCCAGCAGCTGGCAGGGTTTCACCGGGGAGCTGTTTTTT. It translates to CASSWQGFTGELFF.